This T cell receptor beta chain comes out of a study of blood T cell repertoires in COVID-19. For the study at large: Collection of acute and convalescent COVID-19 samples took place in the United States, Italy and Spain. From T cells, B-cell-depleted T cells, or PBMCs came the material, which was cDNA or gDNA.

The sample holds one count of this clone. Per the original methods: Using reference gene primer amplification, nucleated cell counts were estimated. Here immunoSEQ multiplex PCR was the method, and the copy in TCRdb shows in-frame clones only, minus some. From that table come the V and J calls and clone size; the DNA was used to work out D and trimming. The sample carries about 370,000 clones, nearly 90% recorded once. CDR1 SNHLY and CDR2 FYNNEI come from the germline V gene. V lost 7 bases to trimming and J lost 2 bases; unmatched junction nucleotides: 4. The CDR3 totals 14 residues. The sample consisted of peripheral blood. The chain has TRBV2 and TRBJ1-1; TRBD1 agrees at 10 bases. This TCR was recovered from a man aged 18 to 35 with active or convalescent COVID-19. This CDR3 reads CASTRTGGNTEAFF. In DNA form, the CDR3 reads TGTGCCAGCACACGGACAGGGGGAAACACTGAAGCTTTCTTT.